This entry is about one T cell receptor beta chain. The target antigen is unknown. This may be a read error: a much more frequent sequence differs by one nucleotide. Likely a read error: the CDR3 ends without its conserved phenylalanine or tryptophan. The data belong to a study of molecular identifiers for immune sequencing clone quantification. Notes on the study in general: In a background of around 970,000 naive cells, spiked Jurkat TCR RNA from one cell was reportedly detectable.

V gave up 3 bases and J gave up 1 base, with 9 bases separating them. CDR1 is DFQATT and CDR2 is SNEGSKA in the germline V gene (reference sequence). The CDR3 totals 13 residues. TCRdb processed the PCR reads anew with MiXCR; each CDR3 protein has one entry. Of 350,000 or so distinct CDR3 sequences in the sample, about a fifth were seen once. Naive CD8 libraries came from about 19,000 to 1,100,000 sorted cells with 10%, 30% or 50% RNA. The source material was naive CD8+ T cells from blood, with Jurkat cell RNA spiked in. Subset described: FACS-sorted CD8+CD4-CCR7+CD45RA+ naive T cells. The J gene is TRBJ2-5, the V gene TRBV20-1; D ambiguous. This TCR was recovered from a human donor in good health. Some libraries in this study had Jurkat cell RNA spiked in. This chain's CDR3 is CSARAALQETQYS. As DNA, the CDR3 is TGCAGTGCTAGGGCCGCACTCCAAGAGACCCAGTACTCC.